These 22 T cell receptor beta chains originate from one sample sequenced in a study of Ad26.COV2.S vaccination and SARS-CoV-2 variants. Sequenced by immunoSEQ multiplex PCR; TCRdb stores in-frame clones only, minus some. The profile shows 450,000 to 550,000 clones, 89% of them singletons. The treatment denotes: some 20 received Ad26.COV2.S at low or high dose, single or two shots; about 5 received placebo; per-sample allocation not given. Sampling happened 63 days after the first vaccine or placebo injection. The sample here was peripheral blood, taken in a trial of Ad26.COV2.S vaccine versus placebo. The receptors shown here come from a person aged 18-65 years who received the Ad26.COV2.S COVID-19 vaccine or a placebo.

This sequence joins TRBV2 and TRBJ2-1; D is unclear. Trimming pared 5 bases from V and 4 bases from J, leaving 9 bases between. CDR3 length equals 13 residues. Germline loops: CDR1 SNHLY, CDR2 FYNNEI. The CDR3 bases are TGTGCCAGCAGTCCCTATATATACAATGAGCAGTTCTTC. Amino acids: CASSPYIYNEQFF.

The rearrangement uses TRBV4-1 and TRBJ2-1; D possibly corresponds to TRBD1 (6 bases). CDR3 size: 15 residues. V lost 3 bases, J lost 5 bases, and 14 bases lay in between. CDR1 and CDR2 from the germline V gene are MGHRA and YSYEKL. The CDR3 loop reads CASSHLGGRNNEQFF. As DNA, the CDR3 is TGCGCCAGCAGCCATCTTGGGGGCCGGAACAATGAGCAGTTCTTC.

V gene TRBV28 combines with J gene TRBJ1-1; D unresolved. This CDR3 has 14 residues. CDR1 MDHEN and CDR2 SYDVKM come from the germline V gene. V was trimmed by 1 base and J by 1 base, leaving 7 bases between them. The CDR3 here is CASSLYTANTEAFF. The CDR3 DNA reads TGTGCCAGCAGTTTATATACAGCGAACACTGAAGCTTTCTTT.

This clone has a handful of counts. The V and J genes are TRBV5-4 and TRBJ2-7; TRBD2 might be the D (7 bases). The CDR3 has 15 residues. Germline values: CDR1 SGHNT, CDR2 YYREEE (reference sequence). V lost 2 bases to trimming and J lost 2 bases, with 14 bases between them. The CDR3 DNA reads as TGTGCCAGCAGCTTCGGCGGGGGCCCTGCCTACGAGCAGTACTTC. As protein: CASSFGGGPAYEQYF. Looking up the rest from reference TRBV5-4 and TRBJ2-7 gives the full variable domain: ETGVTQSPTHLIKTRGQQVTLRCSSQSGHNTVSWYQQALGQGPQFIFQYYREEENGRGNFPPRFSGLQFPNYSSELNVNALELDDSALYLCASSFGGGPAYEQYFGPGTRLTVT.

The rearrangement links TRBV5-4 to TRBJ2-5, with D perhaps matching TRBD1 (6 bases). Looked up from germline, CDR1 is SGHNT and CDR2 is YYREEE (reference sequence). Trimming removed 1 base from V and 4 bases from J, with 14 bases in between. The CDR3 is 15 residues long. The CDR3 DNA reads TGTGCCAGCAGCTTGTCAAAGGGGGAGCGAGAGACCCAGTACTTC. Its protein is CASSLSKGERETQYF.

V gene TRBV30 combines with J gene TRBJ1-1, with D hard to call. The germline V gene has CDR1 GTSNPN and CDR2 SVGIG (reference sequence). V was pared by 3 bases and J by 2 bases, with 10 bases between. The CDR3 sequence is 13 residues long. The CDR3 DNA reads TGTGCCTGGAGCTTACAGCTAAACACTGAAGCTTTCTTT. This translates into CAWSLQLNTEAFF.

This sequence joins TRBV27 and TRBJ2-5; 7 bases match TRBD1. This CDR3 has 14 residues. J was trimmed by 2 bases and V by 5 bases; bases with no gene match: 5. Germline CDR1 and CDR2: MNHEY and SMNVEV (reference sequence). The CDR3 coding sequence is TGTGCCAGCAGTCCGTGGGACAGACAAGAGACCCAGTACTTC. Its protein is CASSPWDRQETQYF.

The chain has TRBV4-1 and TRBJ1-5; the D is unclear. Trimming removed 5 bases from V and 8 bases from J, with 19 bases in between. CDR3 length equals 15 residues. Germline lookup yields CDR1 MGHRA and CDR2 YSYEKL. The CDR3 sequence: CASSFSNQLGEPQHF. The DNA for the CDR3 is TGCGCCAGCAGCTTCTCAAACCAACTCGGGGAGCCCCAGCATTTT.

This chain links TRBV28 with TRBJ2-3; a possible D gene is TRBD2 (6 bases). Germline lookup yields CDR1 MDHEN and CDR2 SYDVKM. Trimming stripped 3 bases from V and 3 bases from J, with 13 bases between. CDR3 length: 15 residues. This chain's CDR3 is CASSFYPGDTDTQYF. DNA for the CDR3: TGTGCCAGCAGTTTTTATCCGGGAGATACAGATACGCAGTATTTT.

The chain links TRBV13 to TRBJ2-5; D unclear. V dropped 2 bases and J dropped 5 bases, with 3 bases sitting between them. Germline V lookup: CDR1 PRHDT, CDR2 FYEKMQ (reference sequence). The CDR3 is made up of 11 amino acids. In DNA, the CDR3 is TGTGCCAGCAGCTTAAGGGAGACCCAGTACTTC. It translates to CASSLRETQYF.

On this clone itself: One end of the junction is discordant with germline, which a read error may explain. The identical CDR3 is also encoded by other nucleotide sequences in the sample. The chain has TRBV7-3 and TRBJ2-2; 7 nucleotides agree with TRBD2. CDR3 length equals 13 residues. Germline CDR1 and CDR2: SGHTA and FQGTGA. This CDR3 reads CASSLAGDGELFF. The CDR3 DNA follows: TGCGCCAGCAGCTTGGCGGGGGACGGGGAGCTGTTTTTT.

With regard to this clone: At the DNA level, this CDR3 is encoded by other sequences in the same sample as well. The V gene is TRBV19, the J gene TRBJ1-6, with D hard to call. This CDR3 has 13 residues. The V gene's germline CDR1 is LNHDA and CDR2 SQIVND (reference sequence). Trimming pared 3 bases from V and 8 bases from J, leaving 8 bases between. The CDR3 coding sequence is TGTGCCAGTAGTATCCCTGGGGATTCACCCCTCCACTTT. Residues: CASSIPGDSPLHF.

This clone occurred a few times. The chain recombines TRBV3-1 (or the pseudogene TRBV3-2) with TRBJ1-2; TRBD1 agrees at 7 bases. Trimming at V came to 1 base and at J to 5 bases, leaving 4 bases not matched to a gene. From germline, CDR1 is LGHDT and CDR2 YNNKEL (reference sequence). The CDR3 extends over 14 amino acids. In nucleotides, the CDR3 is TGTGCCAGCAGCCAAGGGAGGGGGCGTTATGGCTACACCTTC. Protein product: CASSQGRGRYGYTF.

The chain employs TRBV12-3 or TRBV12-4 and TRBJ1-2, with D possibly being TRBD1 (5 bases). The V gene lost 5 bases and the J gene lost 8 bases, with 9 bases spanning the gap. CDR3 length equals 11 residues. CDR3 DNA: TGTGCCAGCAGTACCGAGGGGGGCTACACCTTC. This encodes CASSTEGGYTF.

This chain links TRBV7-2 with TRBJ2-1; D is uncertain. Trimming removed 5 bases at V and 0 bases at J, with 5 bases between. Germline-derived CDR1 and CDR2 are SGHTA and FQGNSA. This CDR3 region has 13 residues. This CDR3 reads CASSPGSYNEQFF. DNA for the CDR3: TGTGCCAGCAGCCCAGGCTCCTACAATGAGCAGTTCTTC.

V gene TRBV5-1 combines with J gene TRBJ1-3; D is possibly TRBD1 (5 bases). CDR1 is SGHRS and CDR2 is YFSETQ in the germline V gene. V lost 4 bases and J 3 bases, leaving 11 bases between the germline ends. The CDR3 length is 14 residues. Here the CDR3 reads CASSLEGDGNTIYF. CDR3 coding DNA: TGCGCCAGCAGCCTGGAAGGGGATGGAAACACCATATATTTT.

The CDR3 loop reads CASSPNGALGTEAFF. The CDR3 nucleotides are TGTGCCAGCTCGCCTAATGGGGCATTGGGCACTGAAGCTTTCTTT. J is TRBJ1-1 and V is TRBV18, with D perhaps TRBD1 (5 bases). The germline V and J ends were trimmed by 6 bases and 4 bases, with 18 bases remaining between them. From germline, CDR1 is KGHSH and CDR2 LQKENI. The CDR3 loop spans 15 amino acids.

This clone was observed a single time. Here the CDR3 reads CASSPRGTGYTGELFF. The CDR3 coding sequence is TGTGCCAGCAGCCCCCGGGGGACTGGCTACACCGGGGAGCTGTTTTTT. This chain links TRBV9 with TRBJ2-2, with TRBD2 as a possible D gene (6 bases). CDR3 length equals 16 residues. Trimming left V 4 bases short and J 3 bases short, with 16 bases between. The germline gives CDR1 SGDLS, CDR2 YYNGEE.

The rearrangement uses TRBV5-1 and TRBJ1-6; tentatively, D is TRBD1 (6 bases). Trimming cost V 1 base and J 14 bases, with 16 bases left between them. The CDR3 sequence is 14 residues long. Germline CDR1 SGHRS, CDR2 YFSETQ. In DNA, the CDR3 is TGCGCCAGCAGCTTGAACACAGGGCAGGCGACCCTCCACTTT. This codes for CASSLNTGQATLHF. The entire variable domain, with the rest obtained from reference TRBV5-1 and TRBJ1-6, is as follows: KAGVTQTPRYLIKTRGQQVTLSCSPISGHRSVSWYQQTPGQGLQFLFEYFSETQRNKGNFPGRFSGRQFSNSRSEMNVSTLELGDSALYLCASSLNTGQATLHFGNGTRLTVT.

The chain couples TRBV3-1 (or the pseudogene TRBV3-2) to TRBJ1-2; no definite D call. V gave up 1 base and J gave up 0 bases, with 9 bases separating them. Germline lookup yields CDR1 LGHDT and CDR2 YNNKEL (reference sequence). The CDR3 has 15 amino acids. The CDR3 bases are TGTGCCAGCAGCCAAGGCCAGACTTCTAACTATGGCTACACCTTC. The encoded protein is CASSQGQTSNYGYTF.

The V gene is TRBV27, the J gene TRBJ1-2; no firm D call. CDR1 is MNHEY and CDR2 is SMNVEV in the germline V gene (reference sequence). The CDR3 is 13 amino acids. V lost 7 bases, J lost 0 bases, and 9 bases lay in between. This chain's CDR3 is CASTPTPNYGYTF. The CDR3 DNA follows: TGTGCCAGCACCCCGACCCCTAACTATGGCTACACCTTC.

The chain links TRBV11-2 to TRBJ1-6, with no clear D. CDR3 size: 15 residues. Trimming removed 5 bases at V and 12 bases at J, with 20 bases between. Germline loops: CDR1 SGHAT, CDR2 FQNNGV. In DNA, the CDR3 is TGTGCCAGCAGCCATGGACGGCCGGCATCGAAACCCCTCCACTTT. Translated: CASSHGRPASKPLHF.